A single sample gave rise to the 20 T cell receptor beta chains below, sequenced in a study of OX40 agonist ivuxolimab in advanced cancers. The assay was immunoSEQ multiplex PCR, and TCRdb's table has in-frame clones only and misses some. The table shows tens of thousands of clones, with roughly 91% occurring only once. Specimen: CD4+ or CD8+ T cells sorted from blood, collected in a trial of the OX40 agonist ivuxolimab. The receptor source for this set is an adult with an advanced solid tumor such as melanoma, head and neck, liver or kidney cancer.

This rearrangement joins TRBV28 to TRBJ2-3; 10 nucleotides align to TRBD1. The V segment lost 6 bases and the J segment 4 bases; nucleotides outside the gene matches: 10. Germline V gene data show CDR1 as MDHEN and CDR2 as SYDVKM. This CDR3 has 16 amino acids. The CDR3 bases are TGTGCCAGCAGACCAGTCCCGGGACAGGGGTCAGATACGCAGTATTTT. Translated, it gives CASRPVPGQGSDTQYF.

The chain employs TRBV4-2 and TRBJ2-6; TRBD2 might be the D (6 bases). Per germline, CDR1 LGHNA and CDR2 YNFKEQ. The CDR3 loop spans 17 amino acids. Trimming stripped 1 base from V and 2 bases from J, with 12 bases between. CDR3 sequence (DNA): TGTGCCAGCAGCCAAGCCTTCGCGGGGACTGGGGCCAACGTCCTGACTTTC. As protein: CASSQAFAGTGANVLTF.

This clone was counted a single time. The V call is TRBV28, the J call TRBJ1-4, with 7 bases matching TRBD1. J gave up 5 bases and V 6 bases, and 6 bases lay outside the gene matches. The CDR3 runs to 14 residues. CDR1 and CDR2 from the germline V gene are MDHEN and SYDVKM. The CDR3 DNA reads TGTGCCAGCAGCCATGGGACAGAGAATGAAAAACTGTTTTTT. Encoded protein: CASSHGTENEKLFF. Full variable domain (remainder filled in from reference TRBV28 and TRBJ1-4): DVKVTQSSRYLVKRTGEKVFLECVQDMDHENMFWYRQDPGLGLRLIYFSYDVKMKEKGDIPEGYSVSREKKERFSLILESASTNQTSMYLCASSHGTENEKLFFGSGTQLSVL.

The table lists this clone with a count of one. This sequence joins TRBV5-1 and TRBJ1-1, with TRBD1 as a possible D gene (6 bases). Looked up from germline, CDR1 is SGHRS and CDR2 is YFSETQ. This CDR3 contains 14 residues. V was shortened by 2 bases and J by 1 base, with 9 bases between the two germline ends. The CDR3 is CASSLYRENTEAFF. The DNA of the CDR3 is TGCGCCAGCAGCTTATACAGGGAGAACACTGAAGCTTTCTTT.

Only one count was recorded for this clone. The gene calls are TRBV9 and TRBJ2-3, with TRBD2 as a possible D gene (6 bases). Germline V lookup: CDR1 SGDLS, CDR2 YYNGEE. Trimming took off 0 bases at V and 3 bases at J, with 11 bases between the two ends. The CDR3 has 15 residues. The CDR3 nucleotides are TGTGCCAGCAGCGTAGAAGGACTAAGGACAGATACGCAGTATTTT. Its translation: CASSVEGLRTDTQYF.

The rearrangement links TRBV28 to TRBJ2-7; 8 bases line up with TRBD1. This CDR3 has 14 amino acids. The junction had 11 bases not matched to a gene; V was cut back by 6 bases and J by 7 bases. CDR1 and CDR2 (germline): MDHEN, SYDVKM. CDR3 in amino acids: CASSSRRQGWEQYF. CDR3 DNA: TGTGCCAGCAGCTCTCGGCGACAGGGGTGGGAGCAGTACTTC.

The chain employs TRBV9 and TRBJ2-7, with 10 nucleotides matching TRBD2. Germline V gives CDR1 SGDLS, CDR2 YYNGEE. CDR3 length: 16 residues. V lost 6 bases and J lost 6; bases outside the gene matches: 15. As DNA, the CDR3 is TGTGCCAGCACTCCCCTAGCGGGAGCCTTTATTAGCGAGCAGTACTTC. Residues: CASTPLAGAFISEQYF.

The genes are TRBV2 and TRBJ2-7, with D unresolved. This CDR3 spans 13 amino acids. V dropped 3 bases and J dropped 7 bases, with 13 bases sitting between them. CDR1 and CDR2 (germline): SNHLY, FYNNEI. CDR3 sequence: CASSERQAREQYF. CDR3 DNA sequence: TGTGCCAGCAGTGAGCGGCAGGCCCGGGAGCAGTACTTC.

The DNA for the CDR3 is TGTGCCAGCAGAAAGTCCGTGGATGAGCAGTTCTTC. It translates to CASRKSVDEQFF. V usage is TRBV28 and J usage is TRBJ2-1, with D uncertain. There are 12 residues in the CDR3. Trimming took off 6 bases at V and 8 bases at J, with 11 bases between the two ends. CDR1 MDHEN and CDR2 SYDVKM come from the germline V gene.

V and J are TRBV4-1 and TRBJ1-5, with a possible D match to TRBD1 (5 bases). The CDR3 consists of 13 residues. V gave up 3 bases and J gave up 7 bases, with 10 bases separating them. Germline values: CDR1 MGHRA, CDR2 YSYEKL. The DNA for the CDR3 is TGCGCCAGCAGCCAGGGGGTTGGGCAGCCCCAGCATTTT. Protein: CASSQGVGQPQHF.

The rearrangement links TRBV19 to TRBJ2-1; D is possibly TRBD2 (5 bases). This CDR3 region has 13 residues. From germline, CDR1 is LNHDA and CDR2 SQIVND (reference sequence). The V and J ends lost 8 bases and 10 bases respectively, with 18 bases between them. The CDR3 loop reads CASPPGWEREQFF. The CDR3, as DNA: TGTGCCAGTCCCCCGGGGTGGGAGAGGGAGCAGTTCTTC.

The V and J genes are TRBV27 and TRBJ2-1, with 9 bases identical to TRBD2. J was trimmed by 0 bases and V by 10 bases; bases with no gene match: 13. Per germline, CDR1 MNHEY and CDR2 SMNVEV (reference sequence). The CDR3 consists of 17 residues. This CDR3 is CATTPQASGISYNEQFF. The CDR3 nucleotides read TGTGCCACCACACCCCAAGCTAGCGGGATCTCCTACAATGAGCAGTTCTTC.

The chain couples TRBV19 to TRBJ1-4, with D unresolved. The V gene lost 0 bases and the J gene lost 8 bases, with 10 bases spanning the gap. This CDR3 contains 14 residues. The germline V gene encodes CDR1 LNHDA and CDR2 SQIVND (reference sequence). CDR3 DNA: TGTGCCAGTAGTATAGACAGCCTCGGGGAAAAACTGTTTTTT. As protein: CASSIDSLGEKLFF.

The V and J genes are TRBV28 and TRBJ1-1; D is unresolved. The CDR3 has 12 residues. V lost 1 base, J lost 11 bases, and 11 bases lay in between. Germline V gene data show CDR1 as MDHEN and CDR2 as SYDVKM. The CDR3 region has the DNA TGTGCCAGCAGTTTATCTAACCATGGGGCTTTCTTT. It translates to CASSLSNHGAFF. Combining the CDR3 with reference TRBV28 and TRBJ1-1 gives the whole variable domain DVKVTQSSRYLVKRTGEKVFLECVQDMDHENMFWYRQDPGLGLRLIYFSYDVKMKEKGDIPEGYSVSREKKERFSLILESASTNQTSMYLCASSLSNHGAFFGQGTRLTVV.

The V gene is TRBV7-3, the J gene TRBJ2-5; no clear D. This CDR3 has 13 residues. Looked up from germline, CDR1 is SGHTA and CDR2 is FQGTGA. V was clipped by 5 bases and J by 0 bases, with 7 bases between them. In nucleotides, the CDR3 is TGTGCCAGCAGCATTTCCCACCAAGAGACCCAGTACTTC. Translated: CASSISHQETQYF.

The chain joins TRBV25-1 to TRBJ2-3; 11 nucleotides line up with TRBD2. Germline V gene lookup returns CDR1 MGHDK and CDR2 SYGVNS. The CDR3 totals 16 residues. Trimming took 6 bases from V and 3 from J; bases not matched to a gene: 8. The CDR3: CASRSSGRLVTDTQYF. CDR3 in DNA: TGTGCCAGCAGATCTAGCGGGAGGTTAGTGACAGATACGCAGTATTTT.

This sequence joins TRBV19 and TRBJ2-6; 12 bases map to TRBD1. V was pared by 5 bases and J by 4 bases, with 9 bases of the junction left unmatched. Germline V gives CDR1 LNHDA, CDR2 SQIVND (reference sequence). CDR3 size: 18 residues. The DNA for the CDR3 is TGTGCCAGTAGTTCGCGAGGGACAGGGGGCGCCGGGGCCAACGTCCTGACTTTC. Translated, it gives CASSSRGTGGAGANVLTF.

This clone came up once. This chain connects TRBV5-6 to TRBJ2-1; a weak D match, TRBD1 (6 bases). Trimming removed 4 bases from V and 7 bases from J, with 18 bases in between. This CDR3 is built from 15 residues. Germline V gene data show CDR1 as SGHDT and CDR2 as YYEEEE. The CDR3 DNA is TGTGCCAGCAGCCTTACAGGGTACTACAAGAATGAGCAGTTCTTC. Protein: CASSLTGYYKNEQFF.

This chain's CDR3 is CASSPLAGGVNNEQFF. The CDR3 bases are TGTGCCAGCTCACCACTAGCGGGAGGGGTAAACAATGAGCAGTTCTTC. The gene calls are TRBV18 and TRBJ2-1, with 11 bases lining up with TRBD2. CDR3 size: 16 residues. Germline V lookup: CDR1 KGHSH, CDR2 LQKENI. The V gene end was trimmed by 1 base and the J gene end by 5 bases; junction bases not matched to a gene: 4.

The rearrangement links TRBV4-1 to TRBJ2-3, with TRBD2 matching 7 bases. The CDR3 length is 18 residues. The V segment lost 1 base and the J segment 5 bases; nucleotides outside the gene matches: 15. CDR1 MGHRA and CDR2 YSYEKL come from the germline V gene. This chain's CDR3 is CASSQGVLAREKGDTQYF. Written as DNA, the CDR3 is TGCGCCAGCAGCCAAGGGGTTCTCGCGCGGGAGAAAGGAGATACGCAGTATTTT.